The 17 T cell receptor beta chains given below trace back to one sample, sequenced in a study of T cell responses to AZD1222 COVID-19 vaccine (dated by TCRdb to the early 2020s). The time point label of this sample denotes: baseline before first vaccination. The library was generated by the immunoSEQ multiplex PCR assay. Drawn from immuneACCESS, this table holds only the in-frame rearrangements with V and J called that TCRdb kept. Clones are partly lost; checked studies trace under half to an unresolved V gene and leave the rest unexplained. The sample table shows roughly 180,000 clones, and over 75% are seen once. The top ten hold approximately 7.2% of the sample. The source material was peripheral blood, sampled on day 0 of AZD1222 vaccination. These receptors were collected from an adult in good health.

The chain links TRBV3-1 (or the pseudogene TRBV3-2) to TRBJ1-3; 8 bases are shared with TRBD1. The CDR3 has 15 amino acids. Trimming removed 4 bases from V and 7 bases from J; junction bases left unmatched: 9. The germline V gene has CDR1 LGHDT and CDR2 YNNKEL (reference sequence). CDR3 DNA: TGTGCCAGCAGCCTCGGTGCAGGGGGCCGGAACACCATATATTTT. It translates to CASSLGAGGRNTIYF.

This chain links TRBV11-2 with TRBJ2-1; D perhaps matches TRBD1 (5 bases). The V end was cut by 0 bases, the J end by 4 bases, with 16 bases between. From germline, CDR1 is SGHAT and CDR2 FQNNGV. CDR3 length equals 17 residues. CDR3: CASSLDPRAGWYNEQFF. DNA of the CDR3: TGTGCCAGCAGCTTAGATCCCCGGGCAGGGTGGTACAATGAGCAGTTCTTC.

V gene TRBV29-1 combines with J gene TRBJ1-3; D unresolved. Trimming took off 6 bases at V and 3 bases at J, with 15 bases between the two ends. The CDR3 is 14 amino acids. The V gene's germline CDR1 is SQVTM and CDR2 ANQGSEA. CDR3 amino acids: CSVQLGLFGNTIYF. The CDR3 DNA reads TGCAGCGTACAGCTGGGCCTGTTTGGAAACACCATATATTTT.

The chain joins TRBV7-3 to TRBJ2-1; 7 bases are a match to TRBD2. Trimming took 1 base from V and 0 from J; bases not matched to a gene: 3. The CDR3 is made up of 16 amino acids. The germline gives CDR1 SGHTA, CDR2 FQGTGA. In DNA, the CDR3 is TGTGCCAGCAGCTTAAACGGGGGGACCTCCTACAATGAGCAGTTCTTC. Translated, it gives CASSLNGGTSYNEQFF.

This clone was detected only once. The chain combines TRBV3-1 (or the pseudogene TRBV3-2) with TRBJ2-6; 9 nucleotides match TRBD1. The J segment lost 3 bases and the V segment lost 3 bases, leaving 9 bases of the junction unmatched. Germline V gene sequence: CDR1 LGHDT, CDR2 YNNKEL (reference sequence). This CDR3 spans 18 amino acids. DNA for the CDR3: TGTGCCAGCAGCCAGAGGGACAGGGTACGGGGTGGGGCCAACGTCCTGACTTTC. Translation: CASSQRDRVRGGANVLTF.

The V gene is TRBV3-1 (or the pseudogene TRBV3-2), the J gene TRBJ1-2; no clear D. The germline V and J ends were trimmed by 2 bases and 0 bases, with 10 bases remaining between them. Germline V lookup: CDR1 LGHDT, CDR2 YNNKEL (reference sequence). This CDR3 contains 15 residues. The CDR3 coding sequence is TGTGCCAGCAGCCAATTGGGGAGAGCTAACTATGGCTACACCTTC. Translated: CASSQLGRANYGYTF.

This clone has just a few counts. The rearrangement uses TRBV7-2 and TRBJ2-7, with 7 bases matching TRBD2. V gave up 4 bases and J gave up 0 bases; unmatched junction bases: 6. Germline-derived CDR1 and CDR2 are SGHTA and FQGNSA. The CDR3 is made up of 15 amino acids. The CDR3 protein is CASSSRTSASYEQYV. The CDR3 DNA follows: TGTGCCAGCAGCTCCCGCACTAGCGCCTCCTACGAGCAGTACGTC.

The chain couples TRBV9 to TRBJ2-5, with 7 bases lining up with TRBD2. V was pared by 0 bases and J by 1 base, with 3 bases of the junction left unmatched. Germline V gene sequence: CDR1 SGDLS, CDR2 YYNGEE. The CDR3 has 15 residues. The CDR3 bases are TGTGCCAGCAGCGTAGGGCTAGCGGCCCAAGAGACCCAGTACTTC. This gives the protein CASSVGLAAQETQYF.

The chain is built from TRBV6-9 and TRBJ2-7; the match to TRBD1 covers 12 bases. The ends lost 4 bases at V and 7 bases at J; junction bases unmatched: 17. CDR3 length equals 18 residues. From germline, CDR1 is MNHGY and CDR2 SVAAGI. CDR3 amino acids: CASSSGTGGNEGEAEQYV. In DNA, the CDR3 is TGTGCCAGCAGTTCGGGGACAGGGGGCAATGAGGGGGAGGCAGAGCAGTACGTC.

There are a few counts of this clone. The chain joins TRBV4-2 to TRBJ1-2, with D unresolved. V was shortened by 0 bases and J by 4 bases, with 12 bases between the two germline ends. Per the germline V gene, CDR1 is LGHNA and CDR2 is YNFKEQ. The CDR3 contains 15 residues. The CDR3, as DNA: TGTGCCAGCAGCCAAGATAGGCCGCCACTCTATGGCTACACCTTC. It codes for CASSQDRPPLYGYTF.

The CDR3 DNA sequence: TGTGCCACCAGTGGCGGGGGTTTTCTCGAGGCCAACGTCCTGACTTTC. Translating gives CATSGGGFLEANVLTF. The genes are TRBV24-1 and TRBJ2-6, with 7 positions matching TRBD2. The CDR3 spans 16 residues. After removal of 5 bases from V and 6 bases from J, the junction contained 9 bases not matched to a gene. From germline, CDR1 is KGHDR and CDR2 SFDVKD.

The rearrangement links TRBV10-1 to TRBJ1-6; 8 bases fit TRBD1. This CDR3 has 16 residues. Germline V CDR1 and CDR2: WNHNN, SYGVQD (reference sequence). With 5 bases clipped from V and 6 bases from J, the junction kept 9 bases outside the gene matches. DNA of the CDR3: TGCGCCAGCAGTCCGGGCCGGGACAGGTTTAATTCACCCCTCCACTTT. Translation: CASSPGRDRFNSPLHF.

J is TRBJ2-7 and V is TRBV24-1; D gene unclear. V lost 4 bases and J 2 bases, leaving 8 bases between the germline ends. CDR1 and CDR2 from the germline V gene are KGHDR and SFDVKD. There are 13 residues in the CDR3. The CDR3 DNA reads TGTGCCACCAGTGACAAAAGAACCTACGAGCAGTACTTC. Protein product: CATSDKRTYEQYF.

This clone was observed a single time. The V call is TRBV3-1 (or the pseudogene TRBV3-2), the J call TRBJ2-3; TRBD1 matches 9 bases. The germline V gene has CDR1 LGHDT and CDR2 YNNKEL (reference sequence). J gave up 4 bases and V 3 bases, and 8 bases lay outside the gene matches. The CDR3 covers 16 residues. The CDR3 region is CASSHNRDRAPDTQYF. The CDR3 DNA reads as TGTGCCAGCAGCCATAACCGGGACAGGGCTCCAGATACGCAGTATTTT.

The CDR3 is CASTLDTSWGYGYTF. CDR3 nucleotide sequence: TGTGCCAGCACCCTAGACACCTCCTGGGGCTATGGCTACACCTTC. The rearrangement links TRBV6-5 to TRBJ1-2; D not certain. Germline lookup yields CDR1 MNHEY and CDR2 SVGAGI. The CDR3 consists of 15 residues. V dropped 7 bases and J dropped 4 bases, with 19 bases sitting between them.

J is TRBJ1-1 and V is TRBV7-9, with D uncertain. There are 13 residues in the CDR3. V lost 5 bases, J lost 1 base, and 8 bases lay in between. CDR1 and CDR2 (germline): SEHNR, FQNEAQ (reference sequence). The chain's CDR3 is CASSNQANTEAFF. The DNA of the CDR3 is TGTGCCAGCAGCAATCAGGCGAACACTGAAGCTTTCTTT.

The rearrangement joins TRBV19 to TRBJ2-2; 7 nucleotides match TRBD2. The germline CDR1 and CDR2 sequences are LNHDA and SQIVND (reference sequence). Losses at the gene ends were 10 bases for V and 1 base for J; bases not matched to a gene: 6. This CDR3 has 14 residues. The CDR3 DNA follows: TGTGCCACCCCAGGACTAGGGAACACCGGGGAGCTGTTTTTT. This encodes CATPGLGNTGELFF.